This T cell receptor (beta chain) was identified during a study of glioma-infiltrating T cells after dendritic cell vaccination. Overall study: The vaccine used monocyte-derived dendritic cells pulsed overnight with autologous tumor lysate. Dendritic cell vaccine was injected intradermally three times, biweekly.

Germline V lookup: CDR1 LNHDA, CDR2 SQIVND (reference sequence). J lost 1 base, V lost 4 bases, and 11 bases had no gene match. The CDR3 is 18 amino acids. The primer mix had 60 V beta and 13 J beta primers. Assay: immunoSEQ multiplex PCR; the TCRdb copy retains only in-frame clones and omits some. This sample carries about 21,000 clones, 60% to 85% of them seen once, and the ten largest clones take 35% to 40%. The sequencing here drew on blood, taken before dendritic cell vaccination. This clonotype was obtained from a human donor with glioblastoma. This chain uses TRBV19 with TRBJ1-5; 9 bases line up with TRBD1. CDR3 nucleotides: TGTGCCAGTAGTAGGCCGGGACAGGGAGGAATCAGCAATCAGCCCCAGCATTTT. This codes for CASSRPGQGGISNQPQHF.